The 25 T cell receptor beta chains below were found in one sample sequenced in a study of graft-versus-host responses after intestinal transplantation. Only in-frame clones appear in the TCRdb table, and some are missing; sequencing was by immunoSEQ multiplex PCR. Here the sample spans 88,000 or so clones, roughly 88% being singletons. Antigen specificity for these receptors is unknown. The specimen was unstimulated CD4+ T cells sorted from spleen or lymph node cells, collected before intestinal transplant. Source of these receptors: a human donor who received an intestinal transplant.

The chain carries TRBV19 and TRBJ1-2; 7 bases align to TRBD1. V was clipped by 7 bases and J by 4 bases; unmatched bases: 12. Germline values: CDR1 LNHDA, CDR2 SQIVND (reference sequence). The CDR3 spans 15 residues. CDR3 sequence: CASIRGAGQIYGYTF. In DNA form, the CDR3 reads TGTGCCAGTATACGAGGGGCGGGACAGATCTATGGCTACACCTTC.

The rearrangement joins TRBV7-3 to TRBJ1-2; possibly TRBD1 for D (5 bases). The CDR3 spans 13 residues. V lost 5 bases and J lost 9, with 16 bases in between. Per the germline V gene, CDR1 is SGHTA and CDR2 is FQGTGA. CDR3 bases: TGTGCCAGCAGCCTGGAGCCAGGGCGGAGCTACACCTTC. This translates into CASSLEPGRSYTF.

The V call is TRBV10-3, the J call TRBJ2-7, with 7 bases fitting TRBD1. Trimming at V came to 6 bases and at J to 4 bases, leaving 6 bases not matched to a gene. CDR3 size: 13 residues. CDR1 and CDR2 from the germline V gene are ENHRY and SYGVKD. CDR3 sequence: CAIRRTGLYEQYF. Written as DNA, the CDR3 is TGTGCCATCAGGAGGACAGGTCTATACGAGCAGTACTTC.

This CDR3 is CASSYWTSGGTDTQYF. DNA for the CDR3: TGTGCCAGCAGTTATTGGACTAGCGGGGGGACAGATACGCAGTATTTT. This sequence joins TRBV6-6 and TRBJ2-3, with TRBD2 matching over 14 bases. The V and J ends lost 3 bases and 3 bases, in that order; junction bases with no gene match: 2. This CDR3 region has 16 residues. CDR1 is MNHNY, CDR2 SVGAGI, per germline (reference sequence).

This chain joins TRBV11-1 and TRBJ1-1; no reliable D call. CDR1 and CDR2 (germline): SGHAT, FQDESV (reference sequence). Trimming took off 3 bases at V and 0 bases at J, with 11 bases between the two ends. This CDR3 has 15 residues. CDR3 sequence (DNA): TGTGCCAGCAGCTTCTCGCCGGGAATGAACACTGAAGCTTTCTTT. Its translation: CASSFSPGMNTEAFF.

CDR3 coding DNA: TGCGCCAGCAGCTTGCTAGCGGGGAACAATGAGCAGTTCTTC. This gives the protein CASSLLAGNNEQFF. The V call is TRBV5-1, the J call TRBJ2-1; 9 bases fit TRBD2. Germline V CDR1 and CDR2: SGHRS, YFSETQ. V was pared by 1 base and J by 5 bases, with 1 base of the junction left unmatched. This CDR3 has 14 amino acids.

This chain connects TRBV7-9 to TRBJ2-3; TRBD2 is a possible D gene (6 bases). The CDR3 is made up of 15 amino acids. Trimming cost V 5 bases and J 6 bases, with 18 bases left between them. Looked up from germline, CDR1 is SEHNR and CDR2 is FQNEAQ (reference sequence). In DNA, the CDR3 is TGTGCCAGCAGCCCCCCCGGGGGTTTGGGCGATACGCAGTATTTT. It translates to CASSPPGGLGDTQYF.

This chain uses TRBV2 with TRBJ2-2, with D perhaps TRBD2 (6 bases). The V and J ends lost 5 bases and 3 bases respectively, with 10 bases between them. The CDR3 is made up of 14 amino acids. Germline V gene sequence: CDR1 SNHLY, CDR2 FYNNEI. The CDR3 loop reads CASSTGVDTGELFF. The CDR3 DNA follows: TGTGCCAGCAGTACGGGGGTCGACACCGGGGAGCTGTTTTTT.

This clone was found a few times. The V gene is TRBV6-5, the J gene TRBJ1-2; tentatively, D is TRBD1 (5 bases). The ends were cut back, 10 bases at V and 8 bases at J, with 14 bases in the middle. Germline CDR1 is MNHEY and CDR2 is SVGAGI. The CDR3 loop spans 11 amino acids. The CDR3 is CATGGSRGYTF. The CDR3 region has the DNA TGTGCCACCGGGGGGTCCCGGGGCTACACCTTC.

V usage is TRBV18 and J usage is TRBJ2-1, with 11 bases fitting TRBD2. This CDR3 region has 15 residues. V lost 3 bases and J lost 9; bases outside the gene matches: 7. Germline-derived CDR1 and CDR2 are KGHSH and LQKENI. CDR3 amino acids: CASSPPLAGGGEQFF. DNA of the CDR3: TGTGCCAGCTCACCGCCTCTAGCGGGGGGAGGTGAGCAGTTCTTC. The full variable domain, in which reference TRBV18 and TRBJ2-1 provide the parts outside the CDR3, is NAGVMQNPRHLVRRRGQEARLRCSPMKGHSHVYWYRQLPEEGLKFMVYLQKENIIDESGMPKERFSAEFPKEGPSILRIQQVVRGDSAAYFCASSPPLAGGGEQFFGPGTRLTVL.

The J gene is TRBJ1-4, the V gene TRBV6-5; 7 bases fit TRBD1. Germline V gene sequence: CDR1 MNHEY, CDR2 SVGAGI. The CDR3 is 14 residues long. Trimming cost V 5 bases and J 7 bases; bases outside gene matches: 7. The chain's CDR3 is CASSEGDSREKLFF. The CDR3 nucleotides read TGTGCCAGCAGTGAAGGGGACAGTCGTGAAAAACTGTTTTTT.

The genes are TRBV4-1 and TRBJ1-2; weak D call: TRBD1 (6 bases). This CDR3 spans 15 amino acids. Trimming took 3 bases from V and 7 from J, leaving 18 bases between them. Per the germline V gene, CDR1 is MGHRA and CDR2 is YSYEKL. The CDR3 region has the DNA TGCGCCAGCAGCCAGGGGGGGTCGCAGGGGTTTGGCTACACCTTC. It is translated as CASSQGGSQGFGYTF.

The gene calls are TRBV21-1 and TRBJ1-2; the tabulated D call, TRBD1, remains unverified against the DNA. TRBV21-1 is marked as a pseudogene. The CDR3 loop spans 15 amino acids. The CDR3 protein is CASSKRYRGHYGYTF. The CDR3 bases are TGTGCCAGCAGCAAACGGTACAGGGGACACTATGGCTACACCTTC.

The chain uses TRBV5-1 and TRBJ1-1; the D gene is possibly TRBD1 (6 bases). CDR1 and CDR2 from the germline V gene are SGHRS and YFSETQ. Trimming removed 4 bases at V and 1 base at J, with 17 bases between. CDR3 length equals 16 residues. CDR3 in amino acids: CASSRDPGHWNTEAFF. CDR3 in DNA: TGCGCCAGCAGCCGGGATCCGGGACACTGGAACACTGAAGCTTTCTTT. Full variable domain (remainder filled in from reference TRBV5-1 and TRBJ1-1): KAGVTQTPRYLIKTRGQQVTLSCSPISGHRSVSWYQQTPGQGLQFLFEYFSETQRNKGNFPGRFSGRQFSNSRSEMNVSTLELGDSALYLCASSRDPGHWNTEAFFGQGTRLTVV.

The chain links TRBV6-6 to TRBJ1-2; D is unresolved. This CDR3 contains 13 residues. Trimming shortened V by 0 bases and J by 4 bases, and 6 bases separated the two germline ends. Germline CDR1 is MNHNY and CDR2 is SVGAGI (reference sequence). CDR3 bases: TGTGCCAGCAGTTACTCCGTAATCTATGGCTACACCTTC. Protein product: CASSYSVIYGYTF.

CDR3 residues: CASSARQGWWVETQYF. In DNA form, the CDR3 reads TGTGCCAGCAGTGCCCGACAGGGTTGGTGGGTAGAGACCCAGTACTTC. This rearrangement joins TRBV6-1 to TRBJ2-5; TRBD1 matches 7 bases. V lost 4 bases to trimming and J lost 4 bases; unmatched junction nucleotides: 12. This CDR3 region has 16 residues. CDR1 is MNHNS and CDR2 is SASEGT in the germline V gene.

The chain recombines TRBV18 with TRBJ2-1; D not resolved. Trimming stripped 2 bases from V and 6 bases from J, with 14 bases between. Germline CDR1 and CDR2: KGHSH and LQKENI. This CDR3 is 15 amino acids long. The CDR3 DNA reads TGTGCCAGCTCACCATGGGCTGGGCCTCGCAATGAGCAGTTCTTC. It encodes CASSPWAGPRNEQFF.

The rearrangement joins TRBV6-1 to TRBJ1-2; no definite D call. The CDR3 is 13 amino acids. Germline CDR1 reads MNHNS; CDR2 reads SASEGT. V was shortened by 7 bases and J by 8 bases, with 17 bases between the two germline ends. CDR3 residues: CASTYNWSRGYTF. In nucleotides, the CDR3 is TGTGCCAGCACTTATAATTGGTCGAGGGGCTACACCTTC.

This chain uses TRBV2 with TRBJ2-1, with D possibly TRBD1 on 6 matching bases. Trimming left V 5 bases short and J 4 bases short, with 18 bases between. From germline, CDR1 is SNHLY and CDR2 FYNNEI. This CDR3 has 16 amino acids. CDR3 DNA: TGTGCCAGCAGTCCCCCCTCATTCGGACAGTACAATGAGCAGTTCTTC. This codes for CASSPPSFGQYNEQFF.

The chain recombines TRBV6-5 with TRBJ1-1; 8 positions agree with TRBD1. V lost 1 base to trimming and J lost 8 bases; unmatched junction nucleotides: 3. The V gene's germline CDR1 is MNHEY and CDR2 SVGAGI. The CDR3 consists of 13 residues. The CDR3 loop reads CASSYYRDREAFF. The CDR3 DNA reads as TGTGCCAGCAGTTACTATAGGGACAGGGAAGCTTTCTTT.

The V and J genes are TRBV29-1 and TRBJ2-1; 14 positions agree with TRBD2. V lost 3 bases, J lost 5 bases, and 3 bases stayed unmatched. Germline V gives CDR1 SQVTM, CDR2 ANQGSEA. There are 15 residues in the CDR3. This CDR3 is CSVDSGLAGDNEQFF. Here the CDR3 DNA reads TGCAGCGTTGATTCGGGACTAGCGGGGGACAATGAGCAGTTCTTC.

The chain is built from TRBV19 and TRBJ1-5; D call uncertain. V gave up 7 bases and J gave up 0 bases, with 22 bases separating them. Germline V CDR1 and CDR2: LNHDA, SQIVND (reference sequence). This CDR3 spans 18 amino acids. The CDR3 DNA follows: TGTGCCAGTATTAGAAGAGGGTATCTTGCCGATAGCAATCAGCCCCAGCATTTT. Its translation: CASIRRGYLADSNQPQHF.

This chain connects TRBV10-2 to TRBJ1-1; tentatively, D is TRBD1 (6 bases). Germline V gene sequence: CDR1 WSHSY, CDR2 SAAADI. This CDR3 comprises 17 residues. Trimming took 0 bases from V and 4 from J, leaving 18 bases between them. CDR3 sequence reads: CASSESTWLRGGTEAFF. The CDR3 nucleotides read TGCGCCAGCAGTGAGTCGACCTGGCTCCGAGGGGGCACTGAAGCTTTCTTT.

The chain is built from TRBV6-5 and TRBJ2-7, with a tentative D call TRBD1 (6 bases). Germline loops: CDR1 MNHEY, CDR2 SVGAGI. The V end lost 6 bases, the J end lost 6 bases, and 21 bases lay between the germline ends. The CDR3 covers 15 residues. DNA of the CDR3: TGTGCCAGCAGGCCCATACCACAGGGTGTGGGCGAGCAGTACTTC. Its translation: CASRPIPQGVGEQYF.

The V and J genes are TRBV4-1 and TRBJ1-2; 9 bases are a match to TRBD1. The CDR3 extends over 14 amino acids. V lost 1 base, J lost 4 bases, and 1 base stayed unmatched. Germline V CDR1 and CDR2: MGHRA, YSYEKL. Written as DNA, the CDR3 is TGCGCCAGCAGCCAAGCGACAGGGGGCTATGGCTACACCTTC. Amino acid sequence: CASSQATGGYGYTF.